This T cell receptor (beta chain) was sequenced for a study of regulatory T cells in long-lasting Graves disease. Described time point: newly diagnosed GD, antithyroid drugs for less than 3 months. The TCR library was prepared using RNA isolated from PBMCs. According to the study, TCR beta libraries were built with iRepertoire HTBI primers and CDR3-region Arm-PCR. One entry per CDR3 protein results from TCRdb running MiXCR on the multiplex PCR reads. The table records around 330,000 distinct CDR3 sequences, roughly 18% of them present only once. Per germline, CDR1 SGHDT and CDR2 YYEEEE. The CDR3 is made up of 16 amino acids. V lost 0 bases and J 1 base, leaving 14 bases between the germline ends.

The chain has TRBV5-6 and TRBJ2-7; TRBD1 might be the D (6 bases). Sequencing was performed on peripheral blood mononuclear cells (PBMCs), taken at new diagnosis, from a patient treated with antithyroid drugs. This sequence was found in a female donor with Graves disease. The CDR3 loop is CASSLGRRGASYEQYF. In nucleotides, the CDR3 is TGTGCCAGCAGCTTGGGTCGCAGGGGCGCTTCCTACGAGCAGTACTTC.